This T cell receptor (beta chain) was sequenced during a study of graft-versus-host responses after intestinal transplantation. As for the study in general: Multivisceral, liver-intestinal, or isolated intestinal grafts were transplanted into recipients. After anti-thymocyte globulin induction, recipients took tacrolimus and steroids for 2 to 3 years. Study outcomes and limitations: Early post-transplant HvG declines showed an association with peak circulating GvH clone levels. The recipient marrow held GvH clones, and some of them showed up first in ileum or blood.

Turning to this clone: Its specificity is not known.

Here immunoSEQ multiplex PCR was the method, and the copy in TCRdb shows in-frame clones only, minus some. The table lists 110,000 to 150,000 clones, around 90% of them singletons. This clonotype was obtained from a human donor who received an intestinal transplant. Source: unstimulated CD4+ T cells sorted from spleen or lymph node cells, taken before intestinal transplant.

This chain's CDR3 is CASSAGLAGGYEQYF. The CDR3 region has the DNA TGTGCCAGCAGTGCAGGACTAGCGGGAGGATACGAGCAGTACTTC. The chain uses TRBV6-1 and TRBJ2-7, with 14 bases lining up with TRBD2. This CDR3 region has 15 residues. With 4 bases clipped from V and 4 bases from J, the junction kept 3 bases outside the gene matches. Looked up from germline, CDR1 is MNHNS and CDR2 is SASEGT.